This passage covers 22 T cell receptor beta chains from one sample sequenced in a study of cytomegalovirus exposure and HLA in healthy donors. The PCR ran on 60 Vbeta and 13 Jbeta primers. Clones were read by immunoSEQ multiplex PCR, and TCRdb kept only the in-frame ones, dropping some. The sample consists of 150,000 to 200,000 clones, around 83% of them appearing once. The source material was PBMCs. Every receptor here comes from a man aged 50 to 59 in good health and CMV-seronegative.

The V call is TRBV7-2, the J call TRBJ1-2; D is perhaps TRBD1 (6 bases). V lost 5 bases, J lost 3 bases, and 16 bases lay in between. In germline, CDR1 is SGHTA, CDR2 FQGNSA. The CDR3 extends over 15 amino acids. CDR3 sequence reads: CASSRGGGQYYGYTF. CDR3 DNA sequence: TGTGCCAGCAGCCGGGGCGGGGGCCAGTACTATGGCTACACCTTC.

This rearrangement joins TRBV19 to TRBJ2-7; the match to TRBD1 covers 7 bases. Germline V gene data show CDR1 as LNHDA and CDR2 as SQIVND (reference sequence). This CDR3 has 15 residues. J gave up 0 bases and V 5 bases, and 7 bases lay outside the gene matches. The CDR3 DNA sequence: TGTGCCAGTAGTCCAAGGACAGGTAGCTCCTACGAGCAGTACTTC. Translation gives CASSPRTGSSYEQYF.

The chain recombines TRBV6-6 with TRBJ2-5, with D possibly matching TRBD2 (7 bases). Germline-derived CDR1 and CDR2 are MNHNY and SVGAGI (reference sequence). Trimming removed 7 bases at V and 3 bases at J, with 15 bases between. This CDR3 is 14 amino acids long. The CDR3 loop is CASNKGGTKETQYF. CDR3 nucleotides: TGTGCCAGCAATAAAGGGGGGACTAAAGAGACCCAGTACTTC.

This sequence joins TRBV7-2 and TRBJ2-3, with a tentative D call TRBD2 (6 bases). The germline V gene has CDR1 SGHTA and CDR2 FQGNSA. Between the trimmed V and J ends, which lost 2 bases and 3 bases, there was a span of 15 bases. CDR3 length equals 16 residues. The DNA for the CDR3 is TGTGCCAGCAGCTTACTATATCGGGAGCAGACAGATACGCAGTATTTT. Its protein is CASSLLYREQTDTQYF.

This rearrangement joins TRBV29-1 to TRBJ2-7, with 8 bases matching TRBD1. CDR1 SQVTM and CDR2 ANQGSEA come from the germline V gene. This CDR3 comprises 14 residues. With V trimmed by 3 bases and J by 4 bases, 8 bases remained unmatched. CDR3 loop: CSVDRQGAGYEQYF. The CDR3, as DNA: TGCAGCGTTGATCGCCAGGGGGCTGGTTACGAGCAGTACTTC.

The chain uses TRBV30 and TRBJ1-2; possible D gene TRBD1, 5 bases. Trimming took 3 bases from V and 8 from J, leaving 13 bases between them. This CDR3 is built from 12 residues. Germline CDR1 and CDR2: GTSNPN and SVGIG (reference sequence). The CDR3 loop is CAWSGGLRGYTF. CDR3 DNA sequence: TGTGCCTGGAGCGGGGGACTCCGGGGCTACACCTTC.

The chain carries TRBV7-8 and TRBJ1-3, with D possibly TRBD1 on 6 matching bases. V was trimmed by 6 bases and J by 4 bases, leaving 22 bases between them. The V gene's germline CDR1 is SGHVS and CDR2 FQNEAQ. The CDR3 consists of 17 residues. CDR3 DNA sequence: TGTGCCAGCAGTCTGAGGGGGGGCGCGGGGACCGGAAACACCATATATTTT. It is translated as CASSLRGGAGTGNTIYF.

To note about this clone: The junction does not match germline at one end; this may be a read error. V and J are TRBV18 and TRBJ1-2; D is possibly TRBD1 (5 bases). Looked up from germline, CDR1 is KGHSH and CDR2 is LQKENI. The CDR3 is 14 amino acids. The CDR3 protein is CASSSPGLTSGYTF. The CDR3 DNA reads as TGTGCCAGCTCATCACCGGGACTGACCTCTGGCTACACCTTC.

J is TRBJ1-1 and V is TRBV28; D is undetermined. The length of the CDR3 is 14 residues. Germline CDR1 reads MDHEN; CDR2 reads SYDVKM. V gave up 4 bases and J gave up 4 bases, with 13 bases separating them. CDR3 coding DNA: TGTGCCAGCAGTTCTGGAGGACGGCTCACTGAAGCTTTCTTT. The encoded protein is CASSSGGRLTEAFF. The whole variable domain, filled in from reference TRBV28 and TRBJ1-1, reads DVKVTQSSRYLVKRTGEKVFLECVQDMDHENMFWYRQDPGLGLRLIYFSYDVKMKEKGDIPEGYSVSREKKERFSLILESASTNQTSMYLCASSSGGRLTEAFFGQGTRLTVV.

Comments on this clone: An end of the junction does not agree with germline; a read error may underlie this. The V and J genes are TRBV7-9 and TRBJ2-1; TRBD1 agrees at 10 bases. The CDR3 contains 16 residues. Germline lookup yields CDR1 SEHNR and CDR2 FQNEAQ (reference sequence). This CDR3 reads CSSSFWIGTGDHEQFF. CDR3 DNA: TGTTCCAGCAGCTTCTGGATCGGGACAGGGGACCATGAGCAGTTCTTC.

The chain carries TRBV30 and TRBJ1-4; D remains ambiguous. The CDR3 is 14 residues long. Germline lookup yields CDR1 GTSNPN and CDR2 SVGIG (reference sequence). The germline V and J ends were trimmed by 0 bases and 7 bases, with 12 bases remaining between them. The CDR3 loop is CAWSVRQYGEKLFF. The CDR3 DNA sequence: TGTGCCTGGAGTGTGAGGCAGTATGGTGAAAAACTGTTTTTT.

The rearrangement links TRBV5-5 to TRBJ1-3; no definite D call. V lost 0 bases and J lost 0, with 10 bases in between. CDR3 length: 16 residues. Germline V gives CDR1 SGHKS, CDR2 YYEKEE (reference sequence). CDR3 sequence: CASSLVGRSSGNTIYF. The CDR3, as DNA: TGTGCCAGCAGCTTGGTCGGCCGGAGCTCTGGAAACACCATATATTTT.

This sequence joins TRBV7-3 and TRBJ2-2; perhaps TRBD2 as D (5 bases). The V gene lost 1 base and the J gene lost 0 bases, with 9 bases spanning the gap. Per the germline V gene, CDR1 is SGHTA and CDR2 is FQGTGA. The CDR3 covers 16 residues. CDR3 DNA sequence: TGTGCCAGCAGCTTAATGTCTAGCTCGAACACCGGGGAGCTGTTTTTT. This sequence encodes CASSLMSSSNTGELFF.

V gene TRBV9 combines with J gene TRBJ2-5, with D possibly TRBD2 on 5 matching bases. The CDR3 length is 15 residues. Germline V CDR1 and CDR2: SGDLS, YYNGEE. Trimming removed 0 bases from V and 5 bases from J, with 14 bases in between. CDR3 sequence reads: CASSVGGGPTETQYF. As DNA, the CDR3 is TGTGCCAGCAGCGTAGGCGGCGGGCCCACGGAGACCCAGTACTTC.

The chain combines TRBV11-2 with TRBJ2-3; TRBD2 matches at 9 bases. V shed 8 bases and J 6 bases; nucleotides not matched to a gene: 15. There are 16 residues in the CDR3. From germline, CDR1 is SGHAT and CDR2 FQNNGV. The CDR3: CASRLYSGSSSDTQYF. The CDR3 region has the DNA TGTGCCAGCCGTCTCTATAGCGGGAGTTCCTCCGATACGCAGTATTTT.

This chain connects TRBV11-3 to TRBJ1-3, with 7 bases that match TRBD1. Per the germline V gene, CDR1 is SGHNT and CDR2 is YENEEA. V shed 3 bases, J shed 2 bases, and the junction held 10 bases outside the gene matches. This CDR3 is built from 17 residues. DNA of the CDR3: TGTGCCAGCAGCTTCCTGAGACAGGGTTGCACTGGAAACACCATATATTTT. This sequence encodes CASSFLRQGCTGNTIYF.

J is TRBJ2-7 and V is TRBV5-4; D is unresolved. CDR1 and CDR2 from the germline V gene are SGHNT and YYREEE (reference sequence). V was shortened by 0 bases and J by 6 bases, with 13 bases between the two germline ends. The CDR3 totals 14 residues. The CDR3 region is CASSLGPQDGEQYF. As DNA, the CDR3 is TGTGCCAGCAGCTTGGGGCCTCAGGATGGCGAGCAGTACTTC. Supplemented by reference TRBV5-4 and TRBJ2-7, the full variable domain reads ETGVTQSPTHLIKTRGQQVTLRCSSQSGHNTVSWYQQALGQGPQFIFQYYREEENGRGNFPPRFSGLQFPNYSSELNVNALELDDSALYLCASSLGPQDGEQYFGPGTRLTVT.

The chain links TRBV6-5 to TRBJ2-7, with 13 bases identical to TRBD2. This CDR3 is built from 14 residues. Germline trimming cut 4 bases from V and 4 bases from J; bases unmatched to any gene: 1. Per the germline V gene, CDR1 is MNHEY and CDR2 is SVGAGI. CDR3 loop: CASSLTSGRYEQYF. For the CDR3, the DNA is TGTGCCAGCAGTTTGACTAGCGGGAGGTACGAGCAGTACTTC.

The chain uses TRBV19 and TRBJ2-2, with TRBD1 identical over 8 bases. Per the germline V gene, CDR1 is LNHDA and CDR2 is SQIVND (reference sequence). The CDR3 is 15 amino acids. V dropped 7 bases and J dropped 1; count of bases not matched to a gene: 5. The CDR3: CASKTGTGNTGELFF. In DNA, the CDR3 is TGTGCCAGTAAAACCGGGACAGGGAACACCGGGGAGCTGTTTTTT.

V and J are TRBV5-8 and TRBJ1-5; TRBD1 is a possible D gene (6 bases). V was shortened by 4 bases and J by 7 bases, with 15 bases between the two germline ends. The CDR3 runs to 14 residues. Per germline, CDR1 SGHTS and CDR2 YDEGEE. CDR3 sequence: CASSRDNIAQPQHF. The CDR3 region has the DNA TGTGCCAGCAGCAGGGACAATATCGCGCAGCCCCAGCATTTT.

CDR3 sequence: CASSQERDGVTYEQYF. In DNA form, the CDR3 reads TGCGCCAGCAGCCAAGAACGAGACGGAGTAACCTACGAGCAGTACTTC. The V gene is TRBV4-1, the J gene TRBJ2-7; D remains unclear. The CDR3 is made up of 16 amino acids. The V end was cut by 0 bases, the J end by 2 bases, with 14 bases between. Per the germline V gene, CDR1 is MGHRA and CDR2 is YSYEKL.

The V call is TRBV19, the J call TRBJ1-1; D is perhaps TRBD1 (5 bases). Looked up from germline, CDR1 is LNHDA and CDR2 is SQIVND (reference sequence). Deletions cut 3 bases from V and 5 bases from J, with 16 bases between. CDR3 length: 15 residues. Here the CDR3 DNA reads TGTGCCAGTAGTATCGTCCCAGGGAGGGTGACTGAAGCTTTCTTT. Translation gives CASSIVPGRVTEAFF.